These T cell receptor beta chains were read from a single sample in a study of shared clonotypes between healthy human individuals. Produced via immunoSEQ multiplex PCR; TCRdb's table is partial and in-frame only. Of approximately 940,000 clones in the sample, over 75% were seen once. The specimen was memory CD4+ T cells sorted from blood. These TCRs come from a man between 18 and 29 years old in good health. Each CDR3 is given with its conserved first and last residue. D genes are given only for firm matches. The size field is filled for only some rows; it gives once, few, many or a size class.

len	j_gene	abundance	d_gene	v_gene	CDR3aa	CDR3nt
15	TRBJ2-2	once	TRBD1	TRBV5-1	CASSGGQGNTGELFF	TGCGCCAGCAGCGGCGGACAGGGGAACACCGGGGAGCTGTTTTTT
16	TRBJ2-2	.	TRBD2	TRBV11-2	CASSPLGRGPTGELFF	TGTGCCAGCAGCCCGTTAGGGAGGGGCCCCACCGGGGAGCTGTTTTTT
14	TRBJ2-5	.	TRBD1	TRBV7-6	CASSLDRAVETQYF	TGTGCCAGCAGCCTCGACAGGGCGGTAGAGACCCAGTACTTC
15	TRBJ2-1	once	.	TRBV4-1	CASSQPGGPLHEQFF	TGCGCCAGCAGCCAACCGGGCGGGCCCCTTCATGAGCAGTTCTTC
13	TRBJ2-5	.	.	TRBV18	CASSRDSAETQYF	TGTGCCAGCTCCCGAGACAGTGCGGAGACCCAGTACTTC
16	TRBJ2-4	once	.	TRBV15	CATSRDQGSAKNIQYF	TGTGCCACCAGCAGAGATCAGGGGTCAGCCAAAAACATTCAGTACTTC
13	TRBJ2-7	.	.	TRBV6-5	CASSYSGRNEQYF	TGTGCCAGCAGTTACTCGGGGAGGAACGAGCAGTACTTC
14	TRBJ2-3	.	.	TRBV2	CASRPGLTTDTQYF	TGTGCCAGCAGACCGGGACTTACAACAGATACGCAGTATTTT
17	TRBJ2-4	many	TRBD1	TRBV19	CASSPTTGLIAKNIQYF	TGTGCCAGTAGTCCCACGACAGGGCTTATAGCCAAAAACATTCAGTACTTC
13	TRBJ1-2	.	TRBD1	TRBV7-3	CASSSGQGLGYTF	TGTGCCAGCAGCTCGGGACAGGGACTGGGCTACACCTTC
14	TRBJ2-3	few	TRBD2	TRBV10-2	CASSEAGGIDTQYF	TGCGCCAGCAGTGAAGCGGGAGGAATAGATACGCAGTATTTT
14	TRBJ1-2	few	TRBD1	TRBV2	CASIEDTGGRGYTF	TGTGCCAGCATCGAGGACACAGGGGGCAGGGGCTACACCTTC
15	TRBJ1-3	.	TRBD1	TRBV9	CASSVEGQRGNTIYF	TGTGCCAGCAGCGTAGAGGGACAGAGAGGAAACACCATATATTTT
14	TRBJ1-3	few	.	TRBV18	CASSQVNSGNTIYF	TGTGCCAGCTCACAGGTTAACTCTGGAAACACCATATATTTT
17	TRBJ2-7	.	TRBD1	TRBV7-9	CASSPDRGRPYSYEQYF	TGTGCCAGCAGCCCGGACAGGGGGCGACCGTACTCCTACGAGCAGTACTTC
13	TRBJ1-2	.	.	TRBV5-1	CASSRGEGYGYTF	TGCGCCAGCAGCCGAGGAGAAGGCTATGGCTACACCTTC
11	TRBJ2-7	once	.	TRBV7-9	CATTQWGEQYF	TGTGCCACCACGCAATGGGGCGAGCAGTACTTC
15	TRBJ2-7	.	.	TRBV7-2	CASSPQSGASYEQYF	TGTGCCAGCAGCCCACAGTCAGGCGCATCCTACGAGCAGTACTTC
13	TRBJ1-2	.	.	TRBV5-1	CASSLSQAYGYTF	TGCGCCAGCAGCTTATCGCAGGCCTATGGCTACACCTTC
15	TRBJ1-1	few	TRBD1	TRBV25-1	CASGTGGKGDTEAFF	TGTGCCAGCGGGACAGGGGGCAAGGGGGACACTGAAGCTTTCTTT
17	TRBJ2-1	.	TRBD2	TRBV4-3	CASSQDGSGSSYNEQFF	TGCGCCAGCAGCCAAGACGGTAGCGGGAGCTCCTACAATGAGCAGTTCTTC
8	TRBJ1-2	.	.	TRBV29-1	CSDDGYTF	TGCAGCGACGACGGCTACACCTTC
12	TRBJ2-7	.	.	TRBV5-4	CASSLGEGEQYF	TGTGCCAGCAGCTTGGGTGAGGGGGAGCAGTACTTC
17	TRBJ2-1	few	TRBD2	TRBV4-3	CASSRRDFLAGPDEQFF	TGCGCCAGCAGCCGAAGGGATTTTTTAGCGGGACCCGATGAGCAGTTCTTC
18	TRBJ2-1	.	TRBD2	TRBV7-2	CASSLAHGYGGSNNEQFF	TGTGCCAGCAGCTTAGCGCACGGGTATGGCGGGAGCAACAATGAGCAGTTCTTC
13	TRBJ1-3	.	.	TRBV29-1	CSAEGSSGNTIYF	TGCAGCGCCGAAGGTAGCTCTGGAAACACCATATATTTT
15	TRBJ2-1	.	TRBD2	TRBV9	CASSGGLAREGEQFF	TGTGCCAGCAGCGGCGGACTAGCCCGGGAGGGTGAGCAGTTCTTC
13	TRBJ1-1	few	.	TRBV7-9	CASSPAKNTEAFF	TGTGCCAGCAGCCCTGCAAAGAACACTGAAGCTTTCTTT
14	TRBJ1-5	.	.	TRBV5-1	CASSADSSNQPQHF	TGCGCCAGCAGCGCGGACAGTAGCAATCAGCCCCAGCATTTT
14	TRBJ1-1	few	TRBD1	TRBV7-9	CASSPGTANTEAFF	TGTGCCAGCAGCCCGGGGACAGCGAACACTGAAGCTTTCTTT
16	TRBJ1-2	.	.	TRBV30	CAWSSRYGSFSDGYTF	TGTGCCTGGAGTTCCCGTTACGGCTCTTTTTCGGATGGCTACACCTTC
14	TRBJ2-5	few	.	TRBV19	CASSISAFQETQYF	TGTGCCAGTAGTATCAGTGCCTTCCAAGAGACCCAGTACTTC
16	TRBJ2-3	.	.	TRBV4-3	CASSQGRGSYTDTQYF	TGCGCCAGCAGCCAAGGACGGGGCTCTTACACAGATACGCAGTATTTT
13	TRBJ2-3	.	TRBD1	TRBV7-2	CASRTGARDTQYF	TGTGCCTCCAGGACAGGGGCTAGGGATACGCAGTATTTT
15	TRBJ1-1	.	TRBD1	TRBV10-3	CAIIGDDRGNTEAFF	TGTGCCATCATCGGAGATGACAGGGGGAACACTGAAGCTTTCTTT
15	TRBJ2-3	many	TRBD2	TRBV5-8	CASRATSGGTDTQYF	TGTGCCAGCAGGGCGACTAGCGGGGGCACAGATACGCAGTATTTT
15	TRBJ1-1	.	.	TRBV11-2	CASSPLDNTNTEAFF	TGTGCCAGCAGCCCTTTGGACAACACGAACACTGAAGCTTTCTTT
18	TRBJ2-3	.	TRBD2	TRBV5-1	CASSHGTSGGPSTDTQYF	TGCGCCAGCAGCCACGGGACTAGCGGGGGTCCTAGCACAGATACGCAGTATTTT
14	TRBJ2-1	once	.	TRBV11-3	CASSLGRGNNEQFF	TGTGCCAGCAGCTTAGGCAGGGGCAACAATGAGCAGTTCTTC
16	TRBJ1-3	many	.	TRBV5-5	CASSQRQEHSGNTIYF	TGTGCCAGCAGCCAAAGGCAGGAACACTCTGGAAACACCATATATTTT
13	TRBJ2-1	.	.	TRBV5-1	CASSSVTGNEQFF	TGCGCCAGCAGCTCGGTGACCGGAAATGAGCAGTTCTTC
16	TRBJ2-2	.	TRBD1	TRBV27	CASSARGQGEAGELFF	TGTGCCAGCAGCGCGCGGGGACAGGGGGAGGCCGGGGAGCTGTTTTTT
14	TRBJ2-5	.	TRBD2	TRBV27	CASRTLAAGETQYF	TGTGCCAGCAGGACCCTAGCGGCAGGGGAGACCCAGTACTTC
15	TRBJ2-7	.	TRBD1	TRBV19	CASSPTGTGVHEQYF	TGTGCCAGTAGTCCGACCGGGACAGGGGTTCACGAGCAGTACTTC
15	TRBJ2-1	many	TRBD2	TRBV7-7	CASSQTSGGYNEQFF	TGTGCTAGCAGCCAGACTAGCGGGGGTTACAATGAGCAGTTCTTC
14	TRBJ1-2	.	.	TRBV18	CASSPPQGNDGYTF	TGTGCCAGCTCACCACCACAAGGGAATGATGGCTACACCTTC
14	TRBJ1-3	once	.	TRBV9	CASSVDLSGNTIYF	TGTGCCAGCAGCGTAGATCTTTCTGGAAACACCATATATTTT
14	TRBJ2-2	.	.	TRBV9	CASSVGLFTGELFF	TGTGCCAGCAGCGTAGGGCTCTTCACCGGGGAGCTGTTTTTT
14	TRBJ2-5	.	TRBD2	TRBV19	CASTMTSGEETQYF	TGTGCCAGCACGATGACTAGCGGGGAAGAGACCCAGTACTTC
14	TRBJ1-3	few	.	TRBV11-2	CASSPGRGGNTIYF	TGTGCCAGCAGCCCCGGTAGGGGGGGAAACACCATATATTTT
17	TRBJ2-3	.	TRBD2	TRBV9	CASSLTSGGTGTDTQYF	TGTGCCAGCAGCCTGACTAGCGGGGGAACTGGCACAGATACGCAGTATTTT
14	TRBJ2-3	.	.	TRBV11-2	CASSTPSTTDTQYF	TGTGCCAGCAGCACCCCTTCGACTACAGATACGCAGTATTTT
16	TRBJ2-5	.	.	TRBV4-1	CASSQDLGGLTQTQYF	TGCGCCAGCAGCCAAGATCTAGGCGGCCTGACCCAGACCCAGTACTTC
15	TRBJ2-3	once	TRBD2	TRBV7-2	CASSLSGSGIDTQYF	TGCGCCAGCAGCCTCTCGGGGAGCGGGATCGATACGCAGTATTTT
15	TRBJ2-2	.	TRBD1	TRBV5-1	CASSWTGEGTGELFF	TGCGCCAGCAGCTGGACAGGGGAAGGCACCGGGGAGCTGTTTTTT
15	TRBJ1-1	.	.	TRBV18	CASSPTDDRYTEAFF	TGTGCCAGCTCACCTACGGACGACAGATACACTGAAGCTTTCTTT
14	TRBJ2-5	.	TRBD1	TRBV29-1	CSVEVINRGETQYF	TGCAGCGTTGAAGTAATAAACAGGGGAGAGACCCAGTACTTC